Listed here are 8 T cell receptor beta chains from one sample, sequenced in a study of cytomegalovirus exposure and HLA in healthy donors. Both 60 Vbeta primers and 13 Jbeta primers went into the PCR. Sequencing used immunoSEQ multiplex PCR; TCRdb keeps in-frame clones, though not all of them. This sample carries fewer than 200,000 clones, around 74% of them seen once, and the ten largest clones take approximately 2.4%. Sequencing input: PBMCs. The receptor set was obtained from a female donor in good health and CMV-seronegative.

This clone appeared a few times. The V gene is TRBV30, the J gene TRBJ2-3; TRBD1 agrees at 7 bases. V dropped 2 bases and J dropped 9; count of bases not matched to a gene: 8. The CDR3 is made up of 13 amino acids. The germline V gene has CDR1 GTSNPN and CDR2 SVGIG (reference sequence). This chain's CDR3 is CAWSTGEPGTQYF. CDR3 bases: TGTGCCTGGAGTACAGGGGAGCCAGGAACGCAGTATTTT.

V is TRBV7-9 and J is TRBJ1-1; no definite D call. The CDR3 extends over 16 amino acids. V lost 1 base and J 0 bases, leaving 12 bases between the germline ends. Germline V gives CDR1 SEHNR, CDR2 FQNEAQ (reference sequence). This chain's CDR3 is CASSLVLTLVNTEAFF. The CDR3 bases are TGTGCCAGCAGCTTAGTACTGACGCTAGTGAACACTGAAGCTTTCTTT. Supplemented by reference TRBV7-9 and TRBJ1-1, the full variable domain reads DTGVSQNPRHKITKRGQNVTFRCDPISEHNRLYWYRQTLGQGPEFLTYFQNEAQLEKSRLLSDRFSAERPKGSFSTLEIQRTEQGDSAMYLCASSLVLTLVNTEAFFGQGTRLTVV.

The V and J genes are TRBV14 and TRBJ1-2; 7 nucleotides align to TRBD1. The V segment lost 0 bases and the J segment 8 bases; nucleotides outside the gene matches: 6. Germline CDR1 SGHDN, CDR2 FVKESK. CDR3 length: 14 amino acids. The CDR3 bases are TGTGCCAGCAGCCAAGATCAGGGGGTTCTCGGCTACACCTTC. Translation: CASSQDQGVLGYTF.

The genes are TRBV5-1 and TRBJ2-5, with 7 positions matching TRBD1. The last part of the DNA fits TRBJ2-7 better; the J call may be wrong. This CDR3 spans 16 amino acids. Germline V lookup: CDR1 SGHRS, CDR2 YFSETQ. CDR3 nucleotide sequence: TGCGCCAGCAGCTTGCCAGGGGGTAGCCTTGCCCACGAGCAGTACTTC. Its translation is CASSLPGGSLAHEQYF.

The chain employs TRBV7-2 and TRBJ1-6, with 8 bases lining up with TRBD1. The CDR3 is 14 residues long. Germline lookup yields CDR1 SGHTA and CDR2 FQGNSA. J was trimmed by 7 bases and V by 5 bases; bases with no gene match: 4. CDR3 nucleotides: TGTGCCAGCAGCCCCCGACAGGGGAATTCACCCCTCCACTTT. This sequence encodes CASSPRQGNSPLHF.

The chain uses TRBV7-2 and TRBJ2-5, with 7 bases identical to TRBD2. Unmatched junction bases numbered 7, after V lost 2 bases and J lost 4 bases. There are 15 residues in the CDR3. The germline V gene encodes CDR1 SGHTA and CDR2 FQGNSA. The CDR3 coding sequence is TGTGCCAGCAGCTTAAGTGCGGGGGTCCCAGAGACCCAGTACTTC. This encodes CASSLSAGVPETQYF.

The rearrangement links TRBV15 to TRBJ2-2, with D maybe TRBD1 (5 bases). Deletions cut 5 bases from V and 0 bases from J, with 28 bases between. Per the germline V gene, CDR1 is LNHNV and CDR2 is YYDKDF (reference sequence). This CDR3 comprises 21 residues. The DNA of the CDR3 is TGTGCCACCAGCGGTACTAAAGGACAACGCCTCCCACCTACGAACACCGGGGAGCTGTTTTTT. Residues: CATSGTKGQRLPPTNTGELFF. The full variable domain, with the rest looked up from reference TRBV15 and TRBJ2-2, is DAMVIQNPRYQVTQFGKPVTLSCSQTLNHNVMYWYQQKSSQAPKLLFHYYDKDFNNEADTPDNFQSRRPNTSFCFLDIRSPGLGDTAMYLCATSGTKGQRLPPTNTGELFFGEGSRLTVL.

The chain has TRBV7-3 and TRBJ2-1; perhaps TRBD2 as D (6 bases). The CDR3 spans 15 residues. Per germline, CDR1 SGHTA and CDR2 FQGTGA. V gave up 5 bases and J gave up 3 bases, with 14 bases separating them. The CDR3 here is CASSDGGAGYNEQFF. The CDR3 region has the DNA TGTGCCAGCAGCGACGGGGGAGCAGGCTACAATGAGCAGTTCTTC.